Following are 20 T cell receptor beta chains from one sample sequenced in a study of CD8 T cells in Susac syndrome. Reverse transcription used roughly 0.5 to 1 ug RNA and random hexamers. TCRdb ran MiXCR on the immunoSEQ multiplex PCR reads and lists one entry per CDR3 protein. The sample lists 50,000 or so distinct CDR3 sequences, 90% to 95% occurring once. The sequenced sample was CD8+ T cells from PBMCs. Receptor source: a human donor with multiple sclerosis.

The genes are TRBV9 and TRBJ2-2; the match to TRBD2 covers 9 bases. There are 17 residues in the CDR3. The V gene end was trimmed by 1 base and the J gene end by 3 bases; junction bases not matched to a gene: 7. In germline, CDR1 is SGDLS, CDR2 YYNGEE. Written as DNA, the CDR3 is TGTGCCAGCAGCGTATGGAGTAGCGGGGGCTACACCGGGGAGCTGTTTTTT. This gives the protein CASSVWSSGGYTGELFF.

The count of this clonotype is one. The chain joins TRBV20-1 to TRBJ2-1, with D perhaps matching TRBD1 or TRBD2 (5 bases each). Germline values: CDR1 DFQATT, CDR2 SNEGSKA (reference sequence). V was shortened by 0 bases and J by 3 bases, with 12 bases between the two germline ends. This CDR3 has 15 residues. The CDR3 DNA reads as TGCAGTGCTAGAGATGGGGGATTTTTCTACAATGAGCAGTTCTTC. Translating gives CSARDGGFFYNEQFF.

The chain recombines TRBV28 with TRBJ2-2; 8 bases map to TRBD1. The length of the CDR3 is 16 residues. Germline V gene lookup returns CDR1 MDHEN and CDR2 SYDVKM. V lost 6 bases to trimming and J lost 3 bases; unmatched junction nucleotides: 9. The CDR3, as DNA: TGTGCCAGCAGACCGGACAGGGAACTGGACACCGGGGAGCTGTTTTTT. Its protein product is CASRPDRELDTGELFF.

The J gene is TRBJ2-4, the V gene TRBV29-1; D remains ambiguous. V lost 7 bases, J lost 1 base, and 17 bases lay in between. Germline assignment: CDR1 SQVTM and CDR2 ANQGSEA. The CDR3 is 15 amino acids. CDR3 in DNA: TGCAGCGAGGCCCCGGGCCCTGAGGCCAAAAACATTCAGTACTTC. Protein product: CSEAPGPEAKNIQYF.

The chain employs TRBV2 and TRBJ1-1, with D unclear. Trimming stripped 3 bases from V and 10 bases from J, with 12 bases between. This CDR3 has 12 residues. Germline CDR1 is SNHLY and CDR2 is FYNNEI. The CDR3 nucleotides are TGTGCCAGCAGTGATGGTCTCTCCGGAGCTTTCTTT. Protein product: CASSDGLSGAFF.

The gene calls are TRBV6-5 and TRBJ2-7; 9 bases align to TRBD2. V lost 0 bases and J lost 2; bases outside the gene matches: 2. Germline-derived CDR1 and CDR2 are MNHEY and SVGAGI. CDR3 length: 15 amino acids. CDR3 loop: CASSYSIAGAYEQYF. The CDR3 DNA is TGTGCCAGCAGTTACTCAATAGCGGGGGCCTACGAGCAGTACTTC.

The chain uses TRBV20-1 and TRBJ1-6; a weak D match, TRBD1 (5 bases). CDR1 is DFQATT and CDR2 is SNEGSKA in the germline V gene (reference sequence). Trimming shortened V by 8 bases and J by 9 bases, and 14 bases separated the two germline ends. There are 12 residues in the CDR3. The CDR3 DNA follows: TGCAGTATCAGTCTGGGGGGTTCACCCCTCCACTTT. Translated: CSISLGGSPLHF.

This clonotype was counted only a few times. The chain links TRBV4-2 to TRBJ2-7, with D perhaps assigned TRBD1 or TRBD2 (6 bases each). Germline lookup yields CDR1 LGHNA and CDR2 YNFKEQ. CDR3 length: 14 residues. Trimming took 0 bases from V and 2 from J, leaving 8 bases between them. DNA for the CDR3: TGTGCCAGCAGCCAAGAGAGGGGGGCCTACGAGCAGTACTTC. Residues: CASSQERGAYEQYF.

This chain connects TRBV19 to TRBJ1-1; maybe TRBD1 (6 bases). CDR1 and CDR2 (germline): LNHDA, SQIVND (reference sequence). The V gene lost 1 base and the J gene lost 3 bases, with 15 bases spanning the gap. CDR3 length: 16 amino acids. The CDR3 is CASSIVGGALDTEAFF. In nucleotides, the CDR3 is TGTGCCAGTAGTATAGTCGGGGGGGCGTTAGACACTGAAGCTTTCTTT.

The CDR3 loop reads CASSQRGTGYGYTF. In DNA, the CDR3 is TGTGCCAGCAGCCAAAGGGGCACTGGATATGGCTACACCTTC. V gene TRBV6-1 combines with J gene TRBJ1-2; a possible D gene is TRBD1 (5 bases). The CDR3 has 14 residues. Germline V gene sequence: CDR1 MNHNS, CDR2 SASEGT. The germline V and J ends were trimmed by 6 bases and 5 bases, with 16 bases remaining between them.

The DNA of the CDR3 is TGTGCCAGCAGCCAAGGACCCAAGGGGGTTGGCTATGGCTACACCTTC. Protein product: CASSQGPKGVGYGYTF. The V and J genes are TRBV14 and TRBJ1-2, with D maybe TRBD1 (6 bases). This CDR3 has 16 amino acids. Germline CDR1 reads SGHDN; CDR2 reads FVKESK. V gave up 1 base and J gave up 4 bases, with 16 bases separating them.

The chain recombines TRBV7-9 with TRBJ2-1, with TRBD2 matching over 12 bases. The CDR3 extends over 14 amino acids. Per germline, CDR1 SEHNR and CDR2 FQNEAQ (reference sequence). Losses at the gene ends were 7 bases for V and 7 bases for J; bases not matched to a gene: 5. The CDR3 here is CASTSSGGANEQFF. The CDR3 nucleotides read TGTGCCAGCACCTCTAGCGGGGGGGCAAATGAGCAGTTCTTC. Supplemented by reference TRBV7-9 and TRBJ2-1, the full variable domain reads DTGVSQNPRHKITKRGQNVTFRCDPISEHNRLYWYRQTLGQGPEFLTYFQNEAQLEKSRLLSDRFSAERPKGSFSTLEIQRTEQGDSAMYLCASTSSGGANEQFFGPGTRLTVL.

The gene calls are TRBV11-2 and TRBJ2-7; D perhaps matches TRBD2 (6 bases). The germline V and J ends were trimmed by 4 bases and 2 bases, with 18 bases remaining between them. Per germline, CDR1 SGHAT and CDR2 FQNNGV. The CDR3 loop spans 16 amino acids. The DNA of the CDR3 is TGTGCCAGCAGCTCGGACGTGGCGGGGCCAGCCTACGAGCAGTACTTC. As protein: CASSSDVAGPAYEQYF.

CDR3 in DNA: TGTGCCAGCAGTCCATCGGTGGAAACCACAGATACGCAGTATTTT. Translating gives CASSPSVETTDTQYF. The rearrangement uses TRBV28 and TRBJ2-3; D not resolved. Trimming shortened V by 5 bases and J by 2 bases, and 14 bases separated the two germline ends. The CDR3 spans 15 residues. Germline V CDR1 and CDR2: MDHEN, SYDVKM.

This chain uses TRBV3-1 with TRBJ1-1; TRBD1 matches at 9 bases. The CDR3 runs to 14 residues. Germline CDR1 LGHDT, CDR2 YNNKEL (reference sequence). The V gene end was trimmed by 3 bases and the J gene end by 12 bases; junction bases not matched to a gene: 11. The CDR3 coding sequence is TGTGCCAGCAGCCAGACTACAGGGGGCGCGTGGCCTTTCTTT. Translating it yields CASSQTTGGAWPFF. The full variable domain, in which reference TRBV3-1 and TRBJ1-1 provide the parts outside the CDR3, is DTAVSQTPKYLVTQMGNDKSIKCEQNLGHDTMYWYKQDSKKFLKIMFSYNNKELIINETVPNRFSPKSPDKAHLNLHINSLELGDSAVYFCASSQTTGGAWPFFGQGTRLTVV.

V gene TRBV5-6 combines with J gene TRBJ2-7; 12 nucleotides match TRBD2. From germline, CDR1 is SGHDT and CDR2 YYEEEE. This CDR3 is built from 16 residues. V shed 4 bases, J shed 2 bases, and the junction held 7 bases outside the gene matches. CDR3 amino acids: CASSTGLAGFPYEQYF. The CDR3 DNA follows: TGTGCCAGCAGCACTGGACTAGCGGGGTTTCCCTACGAGCAGTACTTC.

The chain couples TRBV29-1 to TRBJ2-3; tentative D call: TRBD1 (6 bases). CDR3 size: 11 residues. The V gene's germline CDR1 is SQVTM and CDR2 ANQGSEA. Written as DNA, the CDR3 is TGCAGTGGGGACATCACAGATACGCAGTATTTT. Translation gives CSGDITDTQYF.

The rearrangement joins TRBV5-1 to TRBJ1-1, with no clear D. V dropped 0 bases and J dropped 1 base, with 13 bases sitting between them. The V gene's germline CDR1 is SGHRS and CDR2 YFSETQ. This CDR3 is built from 16 residues. CDR3 bases: TGCGCCAGCAGCTTGGGTCCGGCGACGGGGAACACTGAAGCTTTCTTT. As protein: CASSLGPATGNTEAFF.

A single count supports this clonotype. The rearrangement joins TRBV7-3 to TRBJ2-7; TRBD1 agrees at 7 bases. Trimming at V came to 1 base and at J to 3 bases, leaving 9 bases not matched to a gene. The CDR3 is 16 residues long. Germline V lookup: CDR1 SGHTA, CDR2 FQGTGA. The CDR3 region is CASSLIGPGQIYEQYF. The DNA of the CDR3 is TGTGCCAGCAGCTTAATCGGTCCGGGACAGATCTACGAGCAGTACTTC.

The V call is TRBV7-2, the J call TRBJ2-1, with 8 positions matching TRBD2. CDR1 SGHTA and CDR2 FQGNSA come from the germline V gene. The CDR3 extends over 15 amino acids. The junction had 9 bases not matched to a gene; V was cut back by 2 bases and J by 9 bases. The CDR3 coding sequence is TGTGCCAGCAGCTTACTCGGGGGGGCCTTAAGTGAGCAGTTCTTC. It specifies CASSLLGGALSEQFF.